This T cell receptor (beta chain) was observed in a study of cytomegalovirus exposure and HLA in healthy donors. Only in-frame clones appear in the TCRdb table, and some are missing; sequencing was by immunoSEQ multiplex PCR. The data show around 70,000 clones, roughly 94% seen once. This CDR3 contains 17 residues. Trimming took 4 bases from V and 0 from J, leaving 17 bases between them. Germline values: CDR1 MGHRA, CDR2 YSYEKL. This TCR was sampled from a woman aged 18-29 years in good health and CMV-seropositive. Sequences were obtained from PBMCs. V and J are TRBV4-1 and TRBJ2-3; TRBD2 might be the D (5 bases). The chain's CDR3 is CASSPSLSVPSTDTQYF. The CDR3 DNA is TGCGCCAGCAGCCCCTCCCTTAGCGTGCCTAGCACAGATACGCAGTATTTT.